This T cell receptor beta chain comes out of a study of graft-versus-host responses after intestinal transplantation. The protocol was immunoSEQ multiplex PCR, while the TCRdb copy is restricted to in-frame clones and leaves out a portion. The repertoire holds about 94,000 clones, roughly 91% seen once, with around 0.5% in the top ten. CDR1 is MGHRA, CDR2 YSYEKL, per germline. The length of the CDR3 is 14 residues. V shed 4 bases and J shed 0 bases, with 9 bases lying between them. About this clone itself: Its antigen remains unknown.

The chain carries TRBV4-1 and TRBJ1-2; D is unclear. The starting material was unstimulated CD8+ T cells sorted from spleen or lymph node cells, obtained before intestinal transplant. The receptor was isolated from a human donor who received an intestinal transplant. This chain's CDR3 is CASSPRGPNYGYTF. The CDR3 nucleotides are TGCGCCAGCAGCCCGCGAGGGCCTAACTATGGCTACACCTTC.